This T cell receptor beta chain is from a study of T-cell memory formation after mild COVID-19. As to this clonotype: Its target is not known.

Whole-study results and caveats: A second wave expanding day 15 to 37 was CD4+-biased; contracting clones were balanced.

Germline assignment: CDR1 SEHNR and CDR2 FQNEAQ (reference sequence). CDR3 length equals 16 residues. The ends were cut back, 0 bases at V and 2 bases at J, with 13 bases in the middle. With constant-segment primers, 5'RACE yielded cDNA libraries of TCR alpha and TCR beta that carried sample barcodes and UMIs. TCRdb independently ran MiXCR on the 5' RACE reads; one entry per CDR3 protein. The sample yields fewer than 300,000 distinct CDR3 sequences, around 15% seen once. The sample taken for sequencing was PBMCs or a T cell subset sorted from them (not recorded which). The chain joins TRBV7-9 to TRBJ1-2; D gene unclear. The TCR originated in a man younger than 35 who had mild COVID-19 (a few samples of this study predate the infection). Cell type and time point are not known. In nucleotides, the CDR3 is TGTGCCAGCAGCTTAGCGGGGTGGTCGGGAAACTATGGCTACACCTTC. It codes for CASSLAGWSGNYGYTF.